This TCR beta chain stems from a study of T cells expressing NK-cell markers. Germline values: CDR1 MNHEY, CDR2 SMNVEV (reference sequence). The CDR3 loop spans 14 amino acids. As the method of synthesis, 5'RACE template switching with UMIs yielded TCR beta cDNA. One entry per CDR3 protein, without DNA, is what TCRdb gives after re-calling the 5' RACE reads. The specimen's table records 500,000 to 600,000 distinct CDR3 sequences. Sequenced sample: blood T cells: a sorted CD56 or NKG2C T cell subset, CD4+ or CD8+ T cells, or bulk PBMC T cells (not recorded which). The receptor's source is a man aged 18 to 29 in good health. V and J are TRBV27 and TRBJ2-7; as DNA is missing, the TRBD2 call by TCRdb cannot be tested. CDR3 loop: CASSLSSGGQEQYF.